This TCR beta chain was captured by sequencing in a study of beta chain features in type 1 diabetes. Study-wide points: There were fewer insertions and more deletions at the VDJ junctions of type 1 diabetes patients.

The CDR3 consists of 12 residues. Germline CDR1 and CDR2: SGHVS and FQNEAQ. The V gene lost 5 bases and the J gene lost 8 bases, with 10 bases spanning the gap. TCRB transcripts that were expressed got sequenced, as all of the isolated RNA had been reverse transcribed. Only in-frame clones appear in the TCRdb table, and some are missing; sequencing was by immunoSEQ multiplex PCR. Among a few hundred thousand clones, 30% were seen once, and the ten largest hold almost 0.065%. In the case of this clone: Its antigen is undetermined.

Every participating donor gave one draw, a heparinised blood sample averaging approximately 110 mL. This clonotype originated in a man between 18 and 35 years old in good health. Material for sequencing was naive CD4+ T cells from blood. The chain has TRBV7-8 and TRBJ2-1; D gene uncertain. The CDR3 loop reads CASSAVEYEQFF. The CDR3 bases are TGTGCCAGCAGCGCCGTGGAGTATGAGCAGTTCTTC.